Presented here are 5 T cell receptor beta chains from one specimen sequenced in a study of CD8+ T cells in alopecia areata. The sample's treatment: oral pan-JAK inhibitor, 5-10 mg twice daily. Once RNA had been extracted, it was reverse transcribed into cDNA to act as the sequencing template. This table comes from immunoSEQ multiplex PCR, and its TCRdb copy is limited to in-frame clones, with some not included. The data hold approximately 150,000 clones, with around 83% observed a single time. Sequenced here: CD8+ T cells sorted from blood, sampled at week 4, from a patient treated with tofacitinib. The receptors shown here come from a human donor with alopecia areata.

The chain recombines TRBV6-8 with TRBJ2-7; weak D call: TRBD1 (5 bases). In germline, CDR1 is MNHGY, CDR2 SAAAGT. CDR3 length: 15 residues. Trimming took off 6 bases at V and 6 bases at J, with 21 bases between the two ends. CDR3 amino acids: CASSTPGKWLGEQYF. CDR3 nucleotides: TGTGCCAGCAGCACCCCAGGGAAGTGGTTGGGCGAGCAGTACTTC.

The chain links TRBV4-1 to TRBJ2-3; TRBD1 aligns across 9 bases. CDR3 length: 15 amino acids. Germline values: CDR1 MGHRA, CDR2 YSYEKL. With V trimmed by 5 bases and J by 1 base, 4 bases remained unmatched. The CDR3 loop is CASSETGGRTDTQYF. The CDR3 nucleotides are TGCGCCAGCAGCGAAACAGGGGGCCGCACAGATACGCAGTATTTT.

This chain connects TRBV4-1 to TRBJ2-7, with D perhaps matching TRBD1 or TRBD2 (6 bases each). This CDR3 contains 14 residues. The germline CDR1 and CDR2 sequences are MGHRA and YSYEKL. Between the trimmed V and J ends, which lost 0 bases and 5 bases, there was a span of 11 bases. In DNA, the CDR3 is TGCGCCAGCAGCCAAGATGGGGGGCTCAACGAGCAGTACTTC. It codes for CASSQDGGLNEQYF.

This chain uses TRBV29-1 with TRBJ2-7, with D unclear. V lost 1 base and J 3 bases, leaving 10 bases between the germline ends. Germline V gene sequence: CDR1 SQVTM, CDR2 ANQGSEA. The CDR3 covers 13 residues. In nucleotides, the CDR3 is TGCAGCGTTGAAGTCCCTCCCAACTACGAGCAGTACTTC. Its translation: CSVEVPPNYEQYF.

This clone occurred a few times. The J gene is TRBJ2-2, the V gene TRBV7-9; D unclear. Between the trimmed V and J ends, which lost 2 bases and 8 bases, there was a span of 3 bases. Germline V lookup: CDR1 SEHNR, CDR2 FQNEAQ (reference sequence). This CDR3 is 11 amino acids long. CDR3 DNA: TGTGCCAGCAGCTTAAAGGGGGAGCTGTTTTTT. It encodes CASSLKGELFF.